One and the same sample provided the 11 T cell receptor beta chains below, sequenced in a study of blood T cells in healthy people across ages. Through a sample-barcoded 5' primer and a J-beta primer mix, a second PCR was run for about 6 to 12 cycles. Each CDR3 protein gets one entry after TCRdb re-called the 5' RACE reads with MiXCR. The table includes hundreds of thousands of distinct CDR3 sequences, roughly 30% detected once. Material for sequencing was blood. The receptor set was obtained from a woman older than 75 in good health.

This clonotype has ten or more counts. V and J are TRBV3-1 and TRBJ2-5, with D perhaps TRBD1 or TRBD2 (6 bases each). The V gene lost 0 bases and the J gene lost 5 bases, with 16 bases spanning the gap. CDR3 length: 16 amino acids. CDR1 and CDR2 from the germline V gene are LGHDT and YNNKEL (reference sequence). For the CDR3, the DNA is TGTGCCAGCAGCCAAGAAATACAGGGAGGTAGGGAGACCCAGTACTTC. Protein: CASSQEIQGGRETQYF.

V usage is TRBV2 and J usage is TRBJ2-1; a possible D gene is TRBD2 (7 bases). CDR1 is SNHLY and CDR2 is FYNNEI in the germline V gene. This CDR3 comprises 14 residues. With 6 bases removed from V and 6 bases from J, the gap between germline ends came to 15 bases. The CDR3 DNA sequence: TGTGCCAGCAGCTTGGAGGGGGGGCCCAATGAGCAGTTCTTC. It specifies CASSLEGGPNEQFF.

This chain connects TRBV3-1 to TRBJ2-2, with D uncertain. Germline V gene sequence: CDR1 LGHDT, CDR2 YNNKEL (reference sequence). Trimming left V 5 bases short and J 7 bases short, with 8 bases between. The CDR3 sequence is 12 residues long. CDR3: CASSYYGGELFF. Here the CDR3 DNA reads TGTGCCAGCAGCTACTACGGCGGGGAGCTGTTTTTT.

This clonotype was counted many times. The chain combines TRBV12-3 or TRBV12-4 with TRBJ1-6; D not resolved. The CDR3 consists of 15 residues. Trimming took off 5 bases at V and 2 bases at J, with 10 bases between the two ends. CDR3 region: CASSSTGTYNSPLHF. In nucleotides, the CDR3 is TGTGCCAGCAGTAGCACCGGGACCTATAATTCACCCCTCCACTTT.

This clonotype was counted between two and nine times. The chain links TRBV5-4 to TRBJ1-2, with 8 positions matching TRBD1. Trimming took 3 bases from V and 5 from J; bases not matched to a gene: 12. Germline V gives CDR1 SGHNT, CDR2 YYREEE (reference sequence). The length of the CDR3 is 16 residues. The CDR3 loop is CASSSTTGAAKYGYTF. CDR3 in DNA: TGTGCCAGCAGCTCAACGACAGGGGCGGCCAAATATGGCTACACCTTC.

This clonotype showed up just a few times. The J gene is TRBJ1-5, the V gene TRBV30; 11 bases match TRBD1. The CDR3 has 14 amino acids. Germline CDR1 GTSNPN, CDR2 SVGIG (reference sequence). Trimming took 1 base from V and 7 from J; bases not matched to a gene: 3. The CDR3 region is CAWSEGTGGQPQHF. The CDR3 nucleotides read TGTGCCTGGAGTGAAGGGACAGGGGGACAGCCCCAGCATTTT.

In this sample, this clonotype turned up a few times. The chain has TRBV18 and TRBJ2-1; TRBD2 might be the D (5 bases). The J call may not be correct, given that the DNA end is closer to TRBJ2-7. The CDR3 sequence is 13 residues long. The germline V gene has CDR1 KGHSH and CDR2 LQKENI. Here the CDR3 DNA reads TGTGCCAGCTCACCTAGCGCCTACAATGAGCAGTACTTC. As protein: CASSPSAYNEQYF.

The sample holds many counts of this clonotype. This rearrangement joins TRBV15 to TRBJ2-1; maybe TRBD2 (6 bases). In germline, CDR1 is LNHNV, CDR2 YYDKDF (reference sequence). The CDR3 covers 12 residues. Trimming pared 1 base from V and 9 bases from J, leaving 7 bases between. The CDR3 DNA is TGTGCCACCAGCAGAGTGCGGGGTGAGCAGTTCTTC. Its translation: CATSRVRGEQFF.

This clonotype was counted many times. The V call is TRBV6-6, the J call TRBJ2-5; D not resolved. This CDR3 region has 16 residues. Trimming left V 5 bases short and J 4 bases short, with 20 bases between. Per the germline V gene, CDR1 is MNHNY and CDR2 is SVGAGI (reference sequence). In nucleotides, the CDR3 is TGTGCCAGCAGTCATGTACCGGGCCTACTGAGAGAGACCCAGTACTTC. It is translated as CASSHVPGLLRETQYF.

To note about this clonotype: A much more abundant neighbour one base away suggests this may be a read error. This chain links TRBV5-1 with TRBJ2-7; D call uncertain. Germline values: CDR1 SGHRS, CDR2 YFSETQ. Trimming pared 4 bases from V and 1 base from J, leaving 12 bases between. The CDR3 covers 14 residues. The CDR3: CASSPRIGSYEQYF. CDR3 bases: TGCGCCAGCAGCCCCCGGATAGGGTCCTACGAGCAGTACTTC.

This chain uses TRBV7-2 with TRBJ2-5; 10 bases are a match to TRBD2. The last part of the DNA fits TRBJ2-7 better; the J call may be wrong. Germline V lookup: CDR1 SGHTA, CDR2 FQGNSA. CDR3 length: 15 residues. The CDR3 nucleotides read TGTGCCAGCAGCTTAACTAGCGGGGACCGCTACGAGCAGTACTTC. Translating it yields CASSLTSGDRYEQYF.